Below are 23 T cell receptor beta chains sequenced from a single sample in a study of Ad26.COV2.S vaccination and SARS-CoV-2 variants. Produced via immunoSEQ multiplex PCR; TCRdb's table is partial and in-frame only. The sample contains a few hundred thousand clones, around 87% of which appear only once. The sample's treatment: some 20 received Ad26.COV2.S at low or high dose, single or two shots; roughly five received placebo; per-sample allocation not given. Sample collection was performed on day 63 after the first vaccine or placebo injection. Specimen: peripheral blood, collected in a trial of Ad26.COV2.S vaccine versus placebo. Receptors originate from a person between 18 and 59 years old who received the Ad26.COV2.S COVID-19 vaccine or a placebo.

V usage is TRBV18 and J usage is TRBJ2-7; D ambiguous. V was cut by 3 bases and J by 2 bases, with 11 bases left in between. This CDR3 has 14 residues. Germline V gene lookup returns CDR1 KGHSH and CDR2 LQKENI. The CDR3 DNA follows: TGTGCCAGCTCACCTCAGGAAAATACCTACGAGCAGTACTTC. As protein: CASSPQENTYEQYF.

CDR3 amino acids: CASTNQDTGPYEQYF. As DNA, the CDR3 is TGTGCCAGCACCAACCAAGATACGGGGCCGTACGAGCAGTACTTC. V and J are TRBV7-6 and TRBJ2-7, with D possibly called TRBD1 or TRBD2 (5 bases each). Looked up from germline, CDR1 is SGHVS and CDR2 is FNYEAQ. The CDR3 covers 15 residues. The ends were cut back, 7 bases at V and 4 bases at J, with 20 bases in the middle.

The DNA for the CDR3 is TGTGCCAGCAGCTTGGGACTTGGGAAGACCCAGTACTTC. Protein sequence: CASSLGLGKTQYF. The chain recombines TRBV14 with TRBJ2-5; weak D call: TRBD2 (6 bases). This CDR3 has 13 amino acids. The germline V gene encodes CDR1 SGHDN and CDR2 FVKESK. V lost 5 bases and J lost 6, with 13 bases in between.

This chain links TRBV19 with TRBJ1-2; D unresolved. This CDR3 spans 14 amino acids. V lost 6 bases to trimming and J lost 4 bases, with 15 bases between them. CDR1 and CDR2 from the germline V gene are LNHDA and SQIVND (reference sequence). CDR3 amino acids: CASRPGYGTYGYTF. In nucleotides, the CDR3 is TGTGCCAGTAGACCAGGATACGGCACCTATGGCTACACCTTC.

This sequence joins TRBV5-1 and TRBJ2-7; D call uncertain. CDR1 and CDR2 from the germline V gene are SGHRS and YFSETQ. Deletions cut 4 bases from V and 4 bases from J, with 12 bases between. This CDR3 comprises 13 residues. Here the CDR3 DNA reads TGCGCCAGCAGCCCCGCCGGGTCTTACGAGCAGTACTTC. This translates into CASSPAGSYEQYF.

Worth noting for this clone: This CDR3 is also generated by other DNA sequences in the sample. The chain joins TRBV15 to TRBJ2-7; D may be TRBD1 or TRBD2 (5 bases each). Germline lookup yields CDR1 LNHNV and CDR2 YYDKDF (reference sequence). This CDR3 spans 14 amino acids. Trimming removed 0 bases at V and 3 bases at J, with 9 bases between. The DNA for the CDR3 is TGTGCCACCAGCAGAGATCGGGGCCGCTACGAGCAGTACTTC. Amino acids: CATSRDRGRYEQYF.

The table lists this clone with a count of one. The V gene is TRBV12-5, the J gene TRBJ1-2; TRBD1 matches 11 bases. Germline V CDR1 and CDR2: LGHNT, FRNRAP. The CDR3 length is 16 residues. Losses at the gene ends were 2 bases for V and 4 bases for J; bases not matched to a gene: 6. In DNA, the CDR3 is TGTGCTAGTGGTTTGCCTGGACAGGGGGCGATCTATGGCTACACCTTC. This sequence encodes CASGLPGQGAIYGYTF.

The gene calls are TRBV19 and TRBJ1-5; 9 bases are shared with TRBD1. V shed 5 bases and J 7 bases; nucleotides not matched to a gene: 9. In germline, CDR1 is LNHDA, CDR2 SQIVND (reference sequence). The CDR3 extends over 15 amino acids. In nucleotides, the CDR3 is TGTGCCAGTAGTTCCCTAACAGGGGGCGGGCAGCCCCAGCATTTT. This sequence encodes CASSSLTGGGQPQHF.

V gene TRBV19 combines with J gene TRBJ1-1; 10 positions agree with TRBD1. The germline V gene has CDR1 LNHDA and CDR2 SQIVND (reference sequence). The CDR3 is 14 residues long. The V gene end was trimmed by 4 bases and the J gene end by 5 bases; junction bases not matched to a gene: 4. Written as DNA, the CDR3 is TGTGCCAGTAGTACGACAGGGGGCGTAACTGAAGCTTTCTTT. Translated: CASSTTGGVTEAFF.

The chain is built from TRBV19 and TRBJ2-7; D may match TRBD1 or TRBD2 (6 bases each). This CDR3 comprises 15 residues. Looked up from germline, CDR1 is LNHDA and CDR2 is SQIVND (reference sequence). Between the trimmed V and J ends, which lost 0 bases and 6 bases, there was a span of 15 bases. The CDR3 DNA reads TGTGCCAGTAGTATAGACCCGGGGGCGCGAGCCGAGCAGTACTTC. It yields the protein CASSIDPGARAEQYF. The whole variable domain, filled in from reference TRBV19 and TRBJ2-7, reads DGGITQSPKYLFRKEGQNVTLSCEQNLNHDAMYWYRQDPGQGLRLIYYSQIVNDFQKGDIAEGYSVSREKKESFPLTVTSAQKNPTAFYLCASSIDPGARAEQYFGPGTRLTVT.

The chain carries TRBV19 and TRBJ1-3; 12 positions match TRBD1. CDR1 and CDR2 (germline): LNHDA, SQIVND (reference sequence). There are 22 residues in the CDR3. With 6 bases clipped from V and 0 bases from J, the junction kept 21 bases outside the gene matches. The chain's CDR3 is CASRYPGTGGNHSQHSGNTIYF. The CDR3, as DNA: TGTGCCAGTAGATATCCCGGGACAGGGGGCAACCATTCTCAGCACTCTGGAAACACCATATATTTT.

The chain uses TRBV7-2 and TRBJ2-1; weak D call: TRBD2 (5 bases). The CDR3 sequence is 16 residues long. Germline lookup yields CDR1 SGHTA and CDR2 FQGNSA. The V gene lost 1 base and the J gene lost 1 base, with 11 bases spanning the gap. In nucleotides, the CDR3 is TGTGCCAGCAGCTTAGGAGGGTCTAAGTCCTACAATGAGCAGTTCTTC. Translation: CASSLGGSKSYNEQFF.

J is TRBJ2-1 and V is TRBV5-6; 12 bases are a match to TRBD2. J gave up 9 bases and V 4 bases, and 11 bases lay outside the gene matches. This CDR3 contains 16 residues. Per the germline V gene, CDR1 is SGHDT and CDR2 is YYEEEE. CDR3 sequence: CASSPPRASGRGEQFF. In nucleotides, the CDR3 is TGTGCCAGCAGCCCCCCGCGGGCTAGCGGGAGGGGTGAGCAGTTCTTC.

The gene calls are TRBV7-2 and TRBJ1-6, with 9 bases matching TRBD1. The germline V gene encodes CDR1 SGHTA and CDR2 FQGNSA. There are 16 residues in the CDR3. V was clipped by 5 bases and J by 8 bases; unmatched bases: 10. Here the CDR3 reads CASSASGTGYDSPLHF. For the CDR3, the DNA is TGTGCCAGCAGCGCATCGGGGACAGGGTATGATTCACCCCTCCACTTT.

This chain links TRBV18 with TRBJ1-2; D unclear. The CDR3 consists of 13 residues. The V gene's germline CDR1 is KGHSH and CDR2 LQKENI. The V end lost 2 bases, the J end lost 3 bases, and 7 bases lay between the germline ends. The CDR3 region is CASSPGEYYGYTF. CDR3 coding DNA: TGTGCCAGCTCACCAGGAGAATACTATGGCTACACCTTC.

The gene calls are TRBV7-2 and TRBJ1-5; D not resolved. This CDR3 spans 13 amino acids. Trimming shortened V by 0 bases and J by 7 bases, and 7 bases separated the two germline ends. Germline lookup yields CDR1 SGHTA and CDR2 FQGNSA. CDR3 loop: CASSLAEGQPQHF. CDR3 bases: TGTGCCAGCAGCTTAGCGGAAGGCCAGCCCCAGCATTTT.

The rearrangement joins TRBV6-5 to TRBJ1-3; no firm D call. CDR1 and CDR2 from the germline V gene are MNHEY and SVGAGI. The CDR3 runs to 14 residues. The ends were cut back, 2 bases at V and 0 bases at J, with 5 bases in the middle. The CDR3 DNA is TGTGCCAGCAGTTACCCAGGCTCTGGAAACACCATATATTTT. It is translated as CASSYPGSGNTIYF.

This chain joins TRBV12-5 and TRBJ1-3; 11 nucleotides match TRBD1. The germline V gene has CDR1 LGHNT and CDR2 FRNRAP. CDR3 length: 21 amino acids. V lost 0 bases to trimming and J lost 3 bases; unmatched junction nucleotides: 16. Here the CDR3 DNA reads TGTGCTAGTGGTTTGGTATCTGGACAGGGGGCTTATGTAGGTTTTGGAAACACCATATATTTT. As protein: CASGLVSGQGAYVGFGNTIYF.

The V call is TRBV4-3, the J call TRBJ1-6; TRBD1 matches at 8 bases. Germline CDR1 reads LGHNA; CDR2 reads YSLEER. The CDR3 totals 16 residues. V shed 4 bases and J 6 bases; nucleotides not matched to a gene: 8. CDR3 sequence reads: CASSLPTGARNSPLHF. CDR3 DNA sequence: TGCGCCAGCAGCCTACCGACAGGGGCCCGTAATTCACCCCTCCACTTT.

V gene TRBV7-2 combines with J gene TRBJ2-1; 8 bases line up with TRBD1. V trimming: 11 bases; J trimming: 4 bases; junction bases outside the gene matches: 7. The CDR3 sequence is 13 residues long. CDR1 SGHTA and CDR2 FQGNSA come from the germline V gene. The CDR3 DNA follows: TGTGCCTCTCACCGGGACAGGTACAATGAGCAGTTCTTC. This encodes CASHRDRYNEQFF.

The V call is TRBV6-1, the J call TRBJ2-1; 7 bases align to TRBD2. CDR1 MNHNS and CDR2 SASEGT come from the germline V gene. V shed 1 base, J shed 11 bases, and the junction held 5 bases outside the gene matches. The CDR3 has 13 amino acids. For the CDR3, the DNA is TGTGCCAGCAGTGAAGAGCGGGGATTTAAGCAGTTCTTC. Protein: CASSEERGFKQFF.

The chain uses TRBV2 and TRBJ2-5, with a weak D call TRBD2 (5 bases). The CDR3 sequence is 15 residues long. The V and J ends lost 3 bases and 7 bases respectively, with 18 bases between them. From germline, CDR1 is SNHLY and CDR2 FYNNEI. The CDR3 DNA is TGTGCCAGCAGTGATTCGACCGCGCTAGGAGGGACCCAGTACTTC. This translates into CASSDSTALGGTQYF.

Only a few counts were recorded for this clone. The chain combines TRBV2 with TRBJ2-2, with D unresolved. The CDR3 contains 14 residues. From germline, CDR1 is SNHLY and CDR2 FYNNEI. Trimming left V 3 bases short and J 2 bases short, with 7 bases between. The CDR3 loop reads CASSEDPNTGELFF. The CDR3 DNA is TGTGCCAGCAGTGAGGACCCCAACACCGGGGAGCTGTTTTTT.